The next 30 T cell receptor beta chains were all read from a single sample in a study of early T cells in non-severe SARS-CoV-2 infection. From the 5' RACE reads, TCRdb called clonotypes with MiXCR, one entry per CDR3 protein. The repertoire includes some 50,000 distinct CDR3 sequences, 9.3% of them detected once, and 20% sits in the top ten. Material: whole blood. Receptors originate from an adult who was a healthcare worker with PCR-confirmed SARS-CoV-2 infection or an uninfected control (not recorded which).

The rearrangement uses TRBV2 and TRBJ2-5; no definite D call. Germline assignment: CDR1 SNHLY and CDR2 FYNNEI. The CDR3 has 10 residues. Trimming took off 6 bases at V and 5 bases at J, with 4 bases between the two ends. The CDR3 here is CASSGETQYF. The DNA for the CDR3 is TGTGCCAGCAGCGGCGAGACCCAGTACTTC.

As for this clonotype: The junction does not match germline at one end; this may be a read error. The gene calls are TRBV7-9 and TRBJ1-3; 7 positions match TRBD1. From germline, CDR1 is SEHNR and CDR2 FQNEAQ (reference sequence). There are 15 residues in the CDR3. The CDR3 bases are TGTGCCAGCACCAAGGACAGGAGCTCTGGAATCACCATATATTTT. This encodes CASTKDRSSGITIYF.

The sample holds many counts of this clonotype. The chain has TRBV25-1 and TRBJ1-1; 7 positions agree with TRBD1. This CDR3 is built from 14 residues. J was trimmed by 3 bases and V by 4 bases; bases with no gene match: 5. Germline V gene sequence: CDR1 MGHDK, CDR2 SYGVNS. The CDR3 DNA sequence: TGTGCCAGCAGTGCAGGGGGTCGGGACACTGAAGCTTTCTTT. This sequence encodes CASSAGGRDTEAFF. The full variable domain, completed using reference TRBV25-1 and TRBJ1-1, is EADIYQTPRYLVIGTGKKITLECSQTMGHDKMYWYQQDPGMELHLIHYSYGVNSTEKGDLSSESTVSRIRTEHFPLTLESARPSHTSQYLCASSAGGRDTEAFFGQGTRLTVV.

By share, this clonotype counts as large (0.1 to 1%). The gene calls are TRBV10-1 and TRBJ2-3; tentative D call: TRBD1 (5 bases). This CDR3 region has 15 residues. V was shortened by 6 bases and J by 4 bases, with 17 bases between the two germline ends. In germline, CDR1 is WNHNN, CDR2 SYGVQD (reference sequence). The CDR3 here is CASSGDSSSPDTQYF. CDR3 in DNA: TGCGCCAGCAGCGGCGACAGTTCCTCACCAGATACGCAGTATTTT.

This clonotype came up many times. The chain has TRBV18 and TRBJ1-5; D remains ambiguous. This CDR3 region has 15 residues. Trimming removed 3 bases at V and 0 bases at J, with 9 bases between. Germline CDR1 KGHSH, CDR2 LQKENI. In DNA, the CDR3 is TGTGCCAGCTCACCTGGTGCGTATAGCAATCAGCCCCAGCATTTT. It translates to CASSPGAYSNQPQHF.

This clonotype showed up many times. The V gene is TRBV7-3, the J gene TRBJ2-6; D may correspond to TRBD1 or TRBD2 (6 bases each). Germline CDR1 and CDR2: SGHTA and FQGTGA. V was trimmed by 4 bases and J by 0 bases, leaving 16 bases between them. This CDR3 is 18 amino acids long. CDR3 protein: CASSYRGRTYSGANVLTF. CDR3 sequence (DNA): TGTGCCAGCAGCTACCGGGGGCGAACATACTCTGGGGCCAACGTCCTGACTTTC.

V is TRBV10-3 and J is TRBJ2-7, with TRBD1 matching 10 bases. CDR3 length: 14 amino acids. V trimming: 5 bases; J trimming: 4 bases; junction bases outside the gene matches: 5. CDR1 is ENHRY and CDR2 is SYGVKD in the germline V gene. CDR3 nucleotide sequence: TGTGCCATCAGTAGAGGGGACAGGGGATACGAGCAGTACTTC. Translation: CAISRGDRGYEQYF.

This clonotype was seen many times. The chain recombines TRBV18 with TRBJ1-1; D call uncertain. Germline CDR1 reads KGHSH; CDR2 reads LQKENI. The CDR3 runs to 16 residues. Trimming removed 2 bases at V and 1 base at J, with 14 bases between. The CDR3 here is CASSPIRLEGNTEAFF. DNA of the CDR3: TGTGCCAGCTCACCAATCCGGTTAGAAGGGAACACTGAAGCTTTCTTT.

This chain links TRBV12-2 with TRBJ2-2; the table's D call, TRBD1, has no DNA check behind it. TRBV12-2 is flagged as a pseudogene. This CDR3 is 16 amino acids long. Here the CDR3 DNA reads TGTGCAAGTCGCCCCCCGGACAGAGGGAACACCGGGGAGCTGTTTTTT. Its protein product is CASRPPDRGNTGELFF.

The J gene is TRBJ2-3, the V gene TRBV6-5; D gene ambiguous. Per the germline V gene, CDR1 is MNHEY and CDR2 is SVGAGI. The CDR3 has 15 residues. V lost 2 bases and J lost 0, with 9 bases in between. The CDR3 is CASSYRGSSTDTQYF. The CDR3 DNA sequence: TGTGCCAGCAGTTACCGTGGCAGCAGCACAGATACGCAGTATTTT.

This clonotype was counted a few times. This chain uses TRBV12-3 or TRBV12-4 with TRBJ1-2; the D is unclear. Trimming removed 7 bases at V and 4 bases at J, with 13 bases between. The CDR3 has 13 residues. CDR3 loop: CASTLGTSYGYTF. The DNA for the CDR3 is TGTGCCAGCACCTTGGGAACAAGCTATGGCTACACCTTC.

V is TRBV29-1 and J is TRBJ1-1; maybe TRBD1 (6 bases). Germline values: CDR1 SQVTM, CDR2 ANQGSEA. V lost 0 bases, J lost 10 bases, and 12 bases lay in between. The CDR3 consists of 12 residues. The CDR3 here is CSVEEGGTRAFF. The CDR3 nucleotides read TGCAGCGTTGAAGAAGGGGGGACGAGAGCTTTCTTT.

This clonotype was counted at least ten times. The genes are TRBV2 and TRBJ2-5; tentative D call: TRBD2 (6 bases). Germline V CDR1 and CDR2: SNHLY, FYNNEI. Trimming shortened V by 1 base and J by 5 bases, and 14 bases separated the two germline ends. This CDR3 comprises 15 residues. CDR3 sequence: CASSEDRSSGETQYF. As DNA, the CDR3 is TGTGCCAGCAGTGAAGACAGGTCCAGCGGGGAGACCCAGTACTTC.

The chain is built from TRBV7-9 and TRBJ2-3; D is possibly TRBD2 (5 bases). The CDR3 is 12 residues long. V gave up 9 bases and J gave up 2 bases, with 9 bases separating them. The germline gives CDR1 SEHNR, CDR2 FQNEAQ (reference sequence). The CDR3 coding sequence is TGTGCCAGTAGGAGGTACACAGATACGCAGTATTTT. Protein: CASRRYTDTQYF.

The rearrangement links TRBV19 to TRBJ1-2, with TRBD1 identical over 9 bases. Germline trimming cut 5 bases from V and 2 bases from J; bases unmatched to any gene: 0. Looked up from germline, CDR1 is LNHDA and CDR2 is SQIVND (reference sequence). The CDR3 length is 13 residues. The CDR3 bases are TGTGCCAGTAGTGGACAGGGGAACTATGGCTACACCTTC. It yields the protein CASSGQGNYGYTF.

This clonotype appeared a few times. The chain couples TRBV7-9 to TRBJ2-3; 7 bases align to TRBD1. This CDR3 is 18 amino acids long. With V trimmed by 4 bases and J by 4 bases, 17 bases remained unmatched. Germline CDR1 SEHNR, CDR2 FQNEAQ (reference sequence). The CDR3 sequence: CASSSQEGKGGRSDTQYF. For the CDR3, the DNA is TGTGCCAGCAGCTCACAAGAGGGTAAAGGGGGCCGCTCAGATACGCAGTATTTT.

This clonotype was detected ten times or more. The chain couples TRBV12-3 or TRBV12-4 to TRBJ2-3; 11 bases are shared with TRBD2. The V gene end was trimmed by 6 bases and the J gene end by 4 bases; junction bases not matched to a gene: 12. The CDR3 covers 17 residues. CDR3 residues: CASSASSSGGWPDTQYF. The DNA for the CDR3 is TGTGCCAGCAGCGCCTCTTCTAGCGGGGGGTGGCCAGATACGCAGTATTTT.

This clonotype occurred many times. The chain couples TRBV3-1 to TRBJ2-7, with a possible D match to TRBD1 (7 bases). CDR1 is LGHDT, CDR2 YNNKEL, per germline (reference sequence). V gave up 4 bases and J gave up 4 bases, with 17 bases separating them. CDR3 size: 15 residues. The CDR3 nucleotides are TGTGCCAGCAGCCCCTTAGGAGGGGGCTTATACGAGCAGTACTTC. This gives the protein CASSPLGGGLYEQYF.

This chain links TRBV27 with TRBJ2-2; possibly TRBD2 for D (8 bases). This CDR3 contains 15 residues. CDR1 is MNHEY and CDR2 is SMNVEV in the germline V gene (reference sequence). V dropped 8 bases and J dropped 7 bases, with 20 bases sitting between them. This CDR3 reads CASQTGGGVGGELFF. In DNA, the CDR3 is TGTGCCAGCCAGACGGGAGGGGGCGTAGGCGGGGAGCTGTTTTTT.

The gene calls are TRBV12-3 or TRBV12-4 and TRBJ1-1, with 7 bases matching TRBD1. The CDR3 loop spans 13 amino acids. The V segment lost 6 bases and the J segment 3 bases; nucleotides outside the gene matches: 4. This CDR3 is CASSMDRYTEAFF. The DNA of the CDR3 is TGTGCCAGCAGCATGGACAGGTACACTGAAGCTTTCTTT.

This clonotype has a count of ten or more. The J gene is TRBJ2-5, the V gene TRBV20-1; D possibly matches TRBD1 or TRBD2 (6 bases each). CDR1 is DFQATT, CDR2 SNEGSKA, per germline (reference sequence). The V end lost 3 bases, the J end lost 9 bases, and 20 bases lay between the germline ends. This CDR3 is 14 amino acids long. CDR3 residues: CSASIPGAPNAQYF. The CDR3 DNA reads TGCAGTGCTAGTATCCCGGGGGCCCCTAACGCCCAGTACTTC.

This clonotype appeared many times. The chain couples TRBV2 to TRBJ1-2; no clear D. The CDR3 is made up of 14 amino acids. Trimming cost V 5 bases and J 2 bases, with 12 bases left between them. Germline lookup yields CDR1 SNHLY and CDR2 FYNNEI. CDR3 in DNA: TGTGCCAGCAGTCCCGGACGAAAAAACTATGGCTACACCTTC. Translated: CASSPGRKNYGYTF.

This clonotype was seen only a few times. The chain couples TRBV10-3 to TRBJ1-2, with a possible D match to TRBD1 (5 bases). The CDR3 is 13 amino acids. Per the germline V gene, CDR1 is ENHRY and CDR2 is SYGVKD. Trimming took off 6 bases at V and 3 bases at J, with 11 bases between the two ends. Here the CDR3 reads CAIRIGDDYGYTF. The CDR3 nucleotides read TGTGCCATCAGGATAGGGGACGACTATGGCTACACCTTC.

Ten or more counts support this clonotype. The CDR3 sequence: CASSSGRLGLNNSPLHF. As DNA, the CDR3 is TGTGCCAGCAGCTCCGGACGGCTGGGCCTTAATAATTCACCCCTCCACTTT. V is TRBV5-5 and J is TRBJ1-6, with D uncertain. The CDR3 totals 17 residues. With 3 bases removed from V and 5 bases from J, the gap between germline ends came to 18 bases. CDR1 SGHKS and CDR2 YYEKEE come from the germline V gene (reference sequence). Full variable domain (remainder filled in from reference TRBV5-5 and TRBJ1-6): DAGVTQSPTHLIKTRGQQVTLRCSPISGHKSVSWYQQVLGQGPQFIFQYYEKEERGRGNFPDRFSARQFPNYSSELNVNALLLGDSALYLCASSSGRLGLNNSPLHFGNGTRLTVT.

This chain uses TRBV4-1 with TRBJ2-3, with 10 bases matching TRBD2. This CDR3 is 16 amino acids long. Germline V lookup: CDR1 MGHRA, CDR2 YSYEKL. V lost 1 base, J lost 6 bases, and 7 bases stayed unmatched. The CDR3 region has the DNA TGCGCCAGCAGCCAAGGGGTTCTGGGACTAGCGGATACGCAGTATTTT. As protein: CASSQGVLGLADTQYF.

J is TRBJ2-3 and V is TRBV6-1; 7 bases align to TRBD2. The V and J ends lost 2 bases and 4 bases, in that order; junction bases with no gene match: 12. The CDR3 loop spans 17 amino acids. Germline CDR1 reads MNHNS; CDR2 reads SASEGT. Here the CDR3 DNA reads TGTGCCAGCAGTGAATCCTTTATCCGCGGGAGAGCAGATACGCAGTATTTT. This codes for CASSESFIRGRADTQYF.

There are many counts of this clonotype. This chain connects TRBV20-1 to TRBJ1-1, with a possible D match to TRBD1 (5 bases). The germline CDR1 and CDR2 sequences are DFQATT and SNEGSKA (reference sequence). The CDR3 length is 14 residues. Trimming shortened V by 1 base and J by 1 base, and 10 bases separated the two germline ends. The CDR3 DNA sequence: TGCAGTGCTAGAGTGGGGGGAGGGAACACTGAAGCTTTCTTT. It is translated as CSARVGGGNTEAFF.

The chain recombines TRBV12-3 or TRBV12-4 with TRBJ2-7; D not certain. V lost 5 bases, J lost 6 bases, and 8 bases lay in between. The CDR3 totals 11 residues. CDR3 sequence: CASSGYTEQYF. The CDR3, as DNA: TGTGCCAGCAGTGGATATACCGAGCAGTACTTC.

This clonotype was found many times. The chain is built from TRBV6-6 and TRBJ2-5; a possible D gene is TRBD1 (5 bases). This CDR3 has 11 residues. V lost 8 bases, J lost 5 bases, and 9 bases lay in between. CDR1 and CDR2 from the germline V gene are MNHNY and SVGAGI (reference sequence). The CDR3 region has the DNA TGTGCCAGCGGTACAGGCGAGACCCAGTACTTC. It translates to CASGTGETQYF.

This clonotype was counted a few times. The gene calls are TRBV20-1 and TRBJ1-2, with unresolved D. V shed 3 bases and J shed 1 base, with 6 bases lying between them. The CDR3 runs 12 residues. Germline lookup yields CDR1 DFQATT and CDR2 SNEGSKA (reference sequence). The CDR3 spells CSASVHNYGYTF. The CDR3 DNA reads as TGCAGTGCTAGTGTGCATAACTATGGCTACACCTTC.